This TCR beta chain was recorded in a study of cytomegalovirus exposure and HLA in healthy donors. Study-level information: About 180 million T cells yielded fewer than 120 million unique TCR beta sequences in earlier analysis. Study-wide findings and caveats: By HLA locus, TCR association rates varied in a later analysis, with DRB1 showing the most and HLA-C the fewest. For TCR beta chains, V- and J-gene trimming was later linked to a missense DCLRE1C variant.

This CDR3 region has 14 residues. Germline values: CDR1 MGHDK, CDR2 SYGVNS. V was pared by 1 base and J by 6 bases, with 12 bases between. As regards this clone: Its antigen is still unknown.

The PCR ran on 60 Vbeta and 13 Jbeta primers. Assay used: immunoSEQ multiplex PCR; TCRdb lists only in-frame clones, some missing. Of around 100,000 clones detected, roughly 84% appear once; the ten largest clones hold 2.1%. This receptor was obtained from a man in his late teens or twenties in good health and CMV-seronegative. This chain joins TRBV25-1 and TRBJ1-2; D might be TRBD1 (5 bases). Sequencing was performed on PBMCs. The CDR3, as DNA: TGTGCCAGCAGTGAATCGGGGGACGGAGATGGCTACACCTTC. Amino acid sequence: CASSESGDGDGYTF.